The 25 T cell receptor beta chains in this list originate from one sample, sequenced in a study of shared clonotypes between healthy human individuals. Produced via immunoSEQ multiplex PCR; TCRdb's table is partial and in-frame only. In the table there are roughly 1,600,000 clones, approximately 98.5% of which are singletons. Material: naive CD4+ T cells sorted from blood. This sample's subset: CD45RA+ positively selected. Every receptor here comes from a man under 40 in good health.

The chain has TRBV18 and TRBJ2-7; D possibly corresponds to TRBD2 (5 bases). With 3 bases removed from V and 0 bases from J, the gap between germline ends came to 15 bases. CDR1 and CDR2 (germline): KGHSH, LQKENI. This CDR3 region has 16 residues. The CDR3 protein is CASSPLPERDSYEQYF. The CDR3 DNA sequence: TGTGCCAGCTCACCCCTGCCGGAGAGGGACTCCTACGAGCAGTACTTC.

The rearrangement uses TRBV5-1 and TRBJ2-3; D may be TRBD2 (5 bases). In germline, CDR1 is SGHRS, CDR2 YFSETQ. The CDR3 is 13 residues long. V was cut by 10 bases and J by 0 bases, with 12 bases left in between. The CDR3 spells CAGRHPSTDTQYF. CDR3 nucleotide sequence: TGCGCCGGGAGACACCCTAGCACAGATACGCAGTATTTT.

The rearrangement uses TRBV7-2 and TRBJ2-1; 10 bases are shared with TRBD1. Germline trimming cut 10 bases from V and 0 bases from J; bases unmatched to any gene: 3. The CDR3 runs to 14 residues. The germline gives CDR1 SGHTA, CDR2 FQGNSA. This CDR3 is CATRDRGSYNEQFF. CDR3 DNA sequence: TGTGCCACCCGGGACAGGGGCTCCTACAATGAGCAGTTCTTC.

The gene calls are TRBV27 and TRBJ2-7; tentative D call: TRBD1 (5 bases). The germline gives CDR1 MNHEY, CDR2 SMNVEV (reference sequence). The CDR3 loop spans 18 amino acids. The germline V and J ends were trimmed by 2 bases and 2 bases, with 22 bases remaining between them. This CDR3 is CASSLIRLAGKITYEQYF. For the CDR3, the DNA is TGTGCCAGCAGTTTAATAAGGTTGGCAGGGAAGATTACCTACGAGCAGTACTTC.

This chain connects TRBV14 to TRBJ2-5, with D unclear. V lost 0 bases to trimming and J lost 4 bases, with 6 bases between them. The CDR3 is 13 residues long. From germline, CDR1 is SGHDN and CDR2 FVKESK. CDR3 sequence: CASSQDPRETQYF. The CDR3 DNA reads TGTGCCAGCAGCCAAGATCCGCGAGAGACCCAGTACTTC.

V gene TRBV18 combines with J gene TRBJ2-7; 12 bases are shared with TRBD2. The CDR3 totals 16 residues. Germline V lookup: CDR1 KGHSH, CDR2 LQKENI. The V segment lost 4 bases and the J segment 3 bases; nucleotides outside the gene matches: 7. The CDR3 DNA follows: TGTGCCAGCTCACGGGAACTAGCGGGAGGTAACTACGAGCAGTACTTC. Translating gives CASSRELAGGNYEQYF.

The J gene is TRBJ2-7, the V gene TRBV11-2; 10 bases line up with TRBD2. The V and J ends lost 1 base and 4 bases, in that order; junction bases with no gene match: 4. The CDR3 is made up of 15 amino acids. Per the germline V gene, CDR1 is SGHAT and CDR2 is FQNNGV. The CDR3 reads CASSLGAGGLYEQYF. The CDR3 coding sequence is TGTGCCAGCAGCTTAGGAGCGGGAGGGCTATACGAGCAGTACTTC.

The chain recombines TRBV7-9 with TRBJ2-7; 7 bases map to TRBD1. CDR3 length: 14 amino acids. Germline CDR1 SEHNR, CDR2 FQNEAQ (reference sequence). V lost 5 bases to trimming and J lost 7 bases; unmatched junction nucleotides: 11. CDR3 in amino acids: CASSDHRGGWEQYF. The DNA for the CDR3 is TGTGCCAGCAGCGACCACAGGGGTGGATGGGAGCAGTACTTC.

This chain links TRBV27 with TRBJ2-1; D possibly corresponds to TRBD2 (5 bases). The ends were cut back, 8 bases at V and 3 bases at J, with 17 bases in the middle. This CDR3 is 15 amino acids long. Germline CDR1 and CDR2: MNHEY and SMNVEV (reference sequence). The CDR3, as DNA: TGTGCCAGCTCCTTTTCGGGGAATTACTACAATGAGCAGTTCTTC. Encoded protein: CASSFSGNYYNEQFF.

This clone has only one observation. V usage is TRBV19 and J usage is TRBJ2-3; TRBD2 matches 11 bases. The germline gives CDR1 LNHDA, CDR2 SQIVND (reference sequence). Trimming cost V 4 bases and J 6 bases; bases outside gene matches: 9. The CDR3 spans 16 residues. The CDR3 DNA is TGTGCCAGTAGTACATTAGCGGGAGGGCTTGTGGATACGCAGTATTTT. This sequence encodes CASSTLAGGLVDTQYF.

The chain combines TRBV7-9 with TRBJ2-1, with TRBD2 identical over 13 bases. Trimming cost V 4 bases and J 3 bases; bases outside gene matches: 12. Germline CDR1 and CDR2: SEHNR and FQNEAQ (reference sequence). This CDR3 has 19 residues. This CDR3 reads CASSCPGLAGSRVYNEQFF. The CDR3 coding sequence is TGTGCCAGCAGCTGCCCGGGACTAGCGGGGAGTAGGGTCTACAATGAGCAGTTCTTC.

Only one count was recorded for this clone. Additional DNA sequences in this sample encode the identical CDR3. J is TRBJ2-3 and V is TRBV18, with TRBD2 matching over 8 bases. Germline CDR1 reads KGHSH; CDR2 reads LQKENI. Trimming at V came to 0 bases and at J to 3 bases, leaving 5 bases not matched to a gene. The CDR3 is made up of 16 amino acids. The CDR3 DNA follows: TGTGCCAGCTCACCACCCGGGACTAGTGTGACAGATACGCAGTATTTT. It specifies CASSPPGTSVTDTQYF.

This chain joins TRBV29-1 and TRBJ2-5; TRBD1 is a possible D gene (6 bases). In germline, CDR1 is SQVTM, CDR2 ANQGSEA. The CDR3 loop spans 14 amino acids. V shed 5 bases and J shed 4 bases, with 17 bases lying between them. This CDR3 is CSVLNRDLRETQYF. The DNA of the CDR3 is TGCAGCGTTTTAAACAGGGACCTCCGAGAGACCCAGTACTTC.

About this clone: Other DNA sequences in this sample translate to the same CDR3. The chain uses TRBV28 and TRBJ1-2; D not resolved. Germline loops: CDR1 MDHEN, CDR2 SYDVKM. The ends were cut back, 2 bases at V and 6 bases at J, with 7 bases in the middle. The CDR3 is made up of 12 amino acids. The DNA of the CDR3 is TGTGCCAGCAGTTTACTAGGAGATGGCTACACCTTC. Its protein is CASSLLGDGYTF.

V and J are TRBV6-5 and TRBJ2-5; 7 nucleotides align to TRBD1. The CDR3 spans 14 residues. The J segment lost 7 bases and the V segment lost 4 bases, leaving 9 bases of the junction unmatched. Per germline, CDR1 MNHEY and CDR2 SVGAGI. CDR3 in DNA: TGTGCCAGCAGTTCAGACAGGGTGAGGGGGACCCAGTACTTC. This gives the protein CASSSDRVRGTQYF.

The V call is TRBV30, the J call TRBJ2-7; D gene unclear. The germline V and J ends were trimmed by 2 bases and 5 bases, with 7 bases remaining between them. CDR1 and CDR2 from the germline V gene are GTSNPN and SVGIG (reference sequence). The CDR3 has 11 residues. The CDR3, as DNA: TGTGCCTGGAGTTTCGTTAACGAGCAGTACTTC. Its protein is CAWSFVNEQYF.

J is TRBJ2-7 and V is TRBV10-1, with 11 bases matching TRBD1. V trimming: 6 bases; J trimming: 5 bases; junction bases outside the gene matches: 12. This CDR3 comprises 16 residues. Germline CDR1 and CDR2: WNHNN and SYGVQD (reference sequence). The CDR3 DNA reads TGCGCCAGCAGCATGCTACTGGGACAGGGGGTGAACGAGCAGTACTTC. Protein: CASSMLLGQGVNEQYF.

V and J are TRBV7-9 and TRBJ2-1; 8 bases fit TRBD2. The CDR3 runs to 14 residues. With 3 bases clipped from V and 8 bases from J, the junction kept 6 bases outside the gene matches. Germline assignment: CDR1 SEHNR and CDR2 FQNEAQ (reference sequence). The CDR3 sequence: CASSFHGRVDEQFF. In nucleotides, the CDR3 is TGTGCCAGCAGCTTCCACGGGAGGGTCGATGAGCAGTTCTTC.

V is TRBV5-3 and J is TRBJ2-7; 13 bases match TRBD2. TRBV5-3 is identified as an open reading frame with a role that is uncertain. This CDR3 region has 16 residues. J gave up 4 bases and V 5 bases, and 9 bases lay outside the gene matches. CDR3 protein: CARRPGTSGKWYEQYF. CDR3 DNA: TGTGCCAGAAGACCCGGGACTAGCGGGAAGTGGTACGAGCAGTACTTC.

This sequence joins TRBV27 and TRBJ2-7; 7 bases line up with TRBD1. This CDR3 contains 15 residues. The germline V gene encodes CDR1 MNHEY and CDR2 SMNVEV (reference sequence). V trimming: 4 bases; J trimming: 1 base; junction bases outside the gene matches: 7. The CDR3 nucleotides read TGTGCCAGCAGTTCAGCCCACAGGGGTTCCTACGAGCAGTACTTC. Its translation is CASSSAHRGSYEQYF.

Regarding this clone: Other DNA sequences in this sample translate to the same CDR3. The CDR3 is CSAVDGYEQYF. The CDR3 DNA follows: TGCAGTGCTGTAGACGGGTACGAGCAGTACTTC. This chain uses TRBV20-1 with TRBJ2-7; no firm D call. CDR1 is DFQATT, CDR2 SNEGSKA, per germline (reference sequence). Trimming removed 5 bases from V and 4 bases from J, with 9 bases in between. The CDR3 spans 11 residues.

The V call is TRBV11-2, the J call TRBJ1-1; no firm D call. V was clipped by 7 bases and J by 4 bases, with 19 bases between them. Germline V gene lookup returns CDR1 SGHAT and CDR2 FQNNGV. This CDR3 contains 15 residues. The CDR3 DNA reads as TGTGCCAGCATTCGGTCGCCCTCGGTGGGCACTGAAGCTTTCTTT. This codes for CASIRSPSVGTEAFF. The whole variable domain, filled in from reference TRBV11-2 and TRBJ1-1, reads EAGVAQSPRYKIIEKRQSVAFWCNPISGHATLYWYQQILGQGPKLLIQFQNNGVVDDSQLPKDRFSAERLKGVDSTLKIQPAKLEDSAVYLCASIRSPSVGTEAFFGQGTRLTVV.

The V and J genes are TRBV30 and TRBJ1-5, with D perhaps matching TRBD1 (5 bases). V lost 0 bases and J 2 bases, leaving 8 bases between the germline ends. CDR1 is GTSNPN, CDR2 SVGIG, per germline (reference sequence). This CDR3 comprises 14 residues. CDR3 sequence (DNA): TGTGCCTGGAGTGTAGCACAGGGCAATCAGCCCCAGCATTTT. Residues: CAWSVAQGNQPQHF.

V is TRBV29-1 and J is TRBJ2-2; tentative D call: TRBD1 (5 bases). This CDR3 has 14 residues. The germline V and J ends were trimmed by 3 bases and 1 base, with 9 bases remaining between them. CDR1 is SQVTM and CDR2 is ANQGSEA in the germline V gene. CDR3 residues: CSVDPRVNTGELFF. The CDR3 nucleotides are TGCAGCGTTGACCCCAGGGTGAACACCGGGGAGCTGTTTTTT.

V and J are TRBV5-4 and TRBJ2-3; D ambiguous. The CDR3 is made up of 16 amino acids. The V end lost 4 bases, the J end lost 2 bases, and 17 bases lay between the germline ends. The V gene's germline CDR1 is SGHNT and CDR2 YYREEE (reference sequence). The CDR3 DNA is TGTGCCAGCAGCCCTGGCTCTGTAGGCCTCACAGATACGCAGTATTTT. Encoded protein: CASSPGSVGLTDTQYF. Looking up the rest from reference TRBV5-4 and TRBJ2-3 gives the full variable domain: ETGVTQSPTHLIKTRGQQVTLRCSSQSGHNTVSWYQQALGQGPQFIFQYYREEENGRGNFPPRFSGLQFPNYSSELNVNALELDDSALYLCASSPGSVGLTDTQYFGPGTRLTVL.